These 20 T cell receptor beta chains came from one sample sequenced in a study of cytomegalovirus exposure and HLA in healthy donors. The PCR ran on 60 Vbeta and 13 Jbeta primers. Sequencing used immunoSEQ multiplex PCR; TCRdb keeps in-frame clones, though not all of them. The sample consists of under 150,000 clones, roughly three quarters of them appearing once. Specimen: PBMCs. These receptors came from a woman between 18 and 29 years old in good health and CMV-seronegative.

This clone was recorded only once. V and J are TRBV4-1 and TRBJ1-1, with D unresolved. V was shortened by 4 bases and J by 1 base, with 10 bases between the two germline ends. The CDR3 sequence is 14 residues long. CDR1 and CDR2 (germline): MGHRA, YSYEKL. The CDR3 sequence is CASSPRHSNTEAFF. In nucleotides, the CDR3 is TGCGCCAGCAGCCCCAGACACTCGAACACTGAAGCTTTCTTT.

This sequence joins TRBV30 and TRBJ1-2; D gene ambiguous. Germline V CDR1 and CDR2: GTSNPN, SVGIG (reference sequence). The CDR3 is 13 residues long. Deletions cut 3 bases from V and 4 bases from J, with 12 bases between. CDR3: CAWRVKGGYGYTF. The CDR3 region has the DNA TGTGCCTGGAGAGTGAAGGGAGGCTATGGCTACACCTTC.

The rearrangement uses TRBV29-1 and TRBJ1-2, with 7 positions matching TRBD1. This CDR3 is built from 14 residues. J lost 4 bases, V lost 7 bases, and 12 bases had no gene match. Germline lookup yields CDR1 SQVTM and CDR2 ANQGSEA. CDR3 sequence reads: CSAGDRTSGYGYTF. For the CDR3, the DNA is TGCAGCGCTGGGGACAGAACTTCGGGCTATGGCTACACCTTC.

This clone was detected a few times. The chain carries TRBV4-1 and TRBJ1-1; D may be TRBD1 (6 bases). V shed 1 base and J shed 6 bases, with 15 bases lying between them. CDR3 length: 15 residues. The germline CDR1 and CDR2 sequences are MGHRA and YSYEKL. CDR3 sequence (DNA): TGCGCCAGCAGCCAAGTAGGGACAAGAGCGTCTGAAGCTTTCTTT. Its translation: CASSQVGTRASEAFF.

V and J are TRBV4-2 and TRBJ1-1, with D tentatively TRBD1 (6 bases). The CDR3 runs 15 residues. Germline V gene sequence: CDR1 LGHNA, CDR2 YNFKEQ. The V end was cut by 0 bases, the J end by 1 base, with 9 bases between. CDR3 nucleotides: TGTGCCAGCAGCCAAGATAAAGGGGGGAACACTGAAGCTTTCTTT. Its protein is CASSQDKGGNTEAFF.

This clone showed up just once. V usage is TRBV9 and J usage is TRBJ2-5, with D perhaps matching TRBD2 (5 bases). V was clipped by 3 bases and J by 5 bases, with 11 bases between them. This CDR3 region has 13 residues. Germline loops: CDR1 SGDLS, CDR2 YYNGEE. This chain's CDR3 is CASSAGVRETQYF. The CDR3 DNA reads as TGTGCCAGCAGCGCCGGGGTGAGGGAGACCCAGTACTTC.

The CDR3 region has the DNA TGCGCCAGCAGCTTCTCACCGCGGGACACTGAAGCTTTCTTT. Its protein product is CASSFSPRDTEAFF. This chain links TRBV5-1 with TRBJ1-1; unclear D gene. Germline V gene lookup returns CDR1 SGHRS and CDR2 YFSETQ. The CDR3 is 14 residues long. Deletions cut 2 bases from V and 3 bases from J, with 11 bases between.

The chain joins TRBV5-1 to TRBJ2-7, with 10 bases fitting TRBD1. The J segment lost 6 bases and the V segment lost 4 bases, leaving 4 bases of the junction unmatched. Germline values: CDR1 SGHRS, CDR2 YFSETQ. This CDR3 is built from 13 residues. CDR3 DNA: TGCGCCAGCAGCGCGCGGACAGGGGGCGAGCAGTACTTC. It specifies CASSARTGGEQYF.

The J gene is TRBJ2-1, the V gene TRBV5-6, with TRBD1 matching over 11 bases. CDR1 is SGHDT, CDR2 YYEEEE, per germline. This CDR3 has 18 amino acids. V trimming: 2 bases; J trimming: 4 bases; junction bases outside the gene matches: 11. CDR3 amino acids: CASSFGGTGGNVYNEQFF. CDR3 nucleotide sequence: TGTGCCAGCAGCTTCGGAGGGACAGGGGGGAATGTTTACAATGAGCAGTTCTTC.

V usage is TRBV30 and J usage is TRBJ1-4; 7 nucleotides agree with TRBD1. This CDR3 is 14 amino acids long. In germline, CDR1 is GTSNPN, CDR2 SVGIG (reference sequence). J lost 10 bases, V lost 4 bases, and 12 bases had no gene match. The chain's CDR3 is CAWTQRGRGAKLFF. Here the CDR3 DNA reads TGTGCCTGGACCCAACGGGGCAGGGGGGCAAAACTGTTTTTT. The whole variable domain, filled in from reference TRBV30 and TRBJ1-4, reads SQTIHQWPATLVQPVGSPLSLECTVEGTSNPNLYWYRQAAGRGLQLLFYSVGIGQISSEVPQNLSASRPQDRQFILSSKKLLLSDSGFYLCAWTQRGRGAKLFFGSGTQLSVL.

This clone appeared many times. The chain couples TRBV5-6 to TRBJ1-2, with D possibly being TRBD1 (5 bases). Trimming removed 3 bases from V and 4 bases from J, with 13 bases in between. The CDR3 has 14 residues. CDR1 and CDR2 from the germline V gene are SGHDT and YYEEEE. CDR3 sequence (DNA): TGTGCCAGCAGCTCCGGGGGAGGGGTCTATGGCTACACCTTC. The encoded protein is CASSSGGGVYGYTF.

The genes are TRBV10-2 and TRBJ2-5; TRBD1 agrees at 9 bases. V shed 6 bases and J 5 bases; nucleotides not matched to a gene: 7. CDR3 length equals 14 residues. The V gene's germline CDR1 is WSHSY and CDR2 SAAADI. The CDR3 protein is CASRLGTGWETQYF. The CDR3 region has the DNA TGCGCCAGCAGACTGGGGACAGGGTGGGAGACCCAGTACTTC.

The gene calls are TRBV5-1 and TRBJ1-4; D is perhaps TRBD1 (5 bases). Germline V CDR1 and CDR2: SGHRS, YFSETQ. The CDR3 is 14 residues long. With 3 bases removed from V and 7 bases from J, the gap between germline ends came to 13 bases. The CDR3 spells CASSSGWDGEKLFF. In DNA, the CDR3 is TGCGCCAGCAGCTCAGGGTGGGATGGTGAAAAACTGTTTTTT.

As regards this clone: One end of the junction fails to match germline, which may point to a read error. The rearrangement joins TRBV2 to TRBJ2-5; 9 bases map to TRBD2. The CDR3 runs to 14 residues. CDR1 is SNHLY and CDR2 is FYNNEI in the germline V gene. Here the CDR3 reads CASSQIMSGGPRDF. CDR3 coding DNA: TGTGCCAGCAGTCAGATTATGAGCGGGGGGCCCCGAGACTTC.

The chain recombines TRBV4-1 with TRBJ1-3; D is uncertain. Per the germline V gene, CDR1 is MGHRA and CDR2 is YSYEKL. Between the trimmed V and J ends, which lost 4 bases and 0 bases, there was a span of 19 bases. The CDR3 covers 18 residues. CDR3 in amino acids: CASSPRVLDNVSGNTIYF. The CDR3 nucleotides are TGCGCCAGCAGCCCCCGGGTCCTAGATAATGTCTCTGGAAACACCATATATTTT.

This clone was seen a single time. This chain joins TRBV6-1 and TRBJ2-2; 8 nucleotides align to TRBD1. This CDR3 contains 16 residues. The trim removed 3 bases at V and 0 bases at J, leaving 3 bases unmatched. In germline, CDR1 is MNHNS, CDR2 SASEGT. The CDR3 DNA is TGTGCCAGCAGTGAGTGGGACAGGACGAACACCGGGGAGCTGTTTTTT. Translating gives CASSEWDRTNTGELFF.

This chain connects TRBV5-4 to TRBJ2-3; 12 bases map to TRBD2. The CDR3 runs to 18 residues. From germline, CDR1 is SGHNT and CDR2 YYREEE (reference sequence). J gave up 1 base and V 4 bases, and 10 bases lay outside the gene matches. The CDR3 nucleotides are TGTGCCAGCAGCCGACAACTACTAGCGGGGGGTCGCACAGATACGCAGTATTTT. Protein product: CASSRQLLAGGRTDTQYF.

The chain's CDR3 is CASSPRRQGGQPQHF. The CDR3, as DNA: TGTGCCAGCAGTCCCAGACGACAGGGAGGTCAGCCCCAGCATTTT. The J gene is TRBJ1-5, the V gene TRBV6-5; 7 positions match TRBD1. Losses at the gene ends were 5 bases for V and 6 bases for J; bases not matched to a gene: 10. Germline loops: CDR1 MNHEY, CDR2 SVGAGI. The CDR3 runs 15 residues.

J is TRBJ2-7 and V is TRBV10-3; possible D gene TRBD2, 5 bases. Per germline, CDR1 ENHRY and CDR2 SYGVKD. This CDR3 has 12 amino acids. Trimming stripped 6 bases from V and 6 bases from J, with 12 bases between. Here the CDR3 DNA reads TGTGCCATCAGCGGGGTCGGAAGCGAGCAGTACTTC. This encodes CAISGVGSEQYF.

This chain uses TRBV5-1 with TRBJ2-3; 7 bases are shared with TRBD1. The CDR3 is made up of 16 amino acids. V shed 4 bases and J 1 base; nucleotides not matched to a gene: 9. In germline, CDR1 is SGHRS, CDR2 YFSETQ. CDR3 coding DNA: TGCGCCAGCAGCGCAACAGGGGCAGGAGGCACAGATACGCAGTATTTT. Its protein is CASSATGAGGTDTQYF.